The 14 T cell receptor beta chains presented below share a single source sample, sequenced in a study of OX40 agonist ivuxolimab in advanced cancers. The data were produced by immunoSEQ multiplex PCR, yet TCRdb's version contains in-frame clones alone and is incomplete. The sample includes 70,000 to 90,000 clones, approximately 84% of them seen just once. The source material was CD4+ or CD8+ T cells sorted from blood, sampled in a trial of the OX40 agonist ivuxolimab. The receptors shown here come from an adult with an advanced solid tumor such as melanoma, head and neck, liver or kidney cancer.

J is TRBJ1-1 and V is TRBV5-5; D remains ambiguous. Germline-derived CDR1 and CDR2 are SGHKS and YYEKEE (reference sequence). Trimming left V 0 bases short and J 5 bases short, with 11 bases between. The length of the CDR3 is 14 residues. The CDR3 DNA follows: TGTGCCAGCAGCTTGGTCGGCCTACGGACTGAAGCTTTCTTT. Encoded protein: CASSLVGLRTEAFF.

The chain links TRBV27 to TRBJ1-1; D perhaps matches TRBD1 (6 bases). V lost 0 bases and J 9 bases, leaving 8 bases between the germline ends. The CDR3 has 12 amino acids. Germline V gene lookup returns CDR1 MNHEY and CDR2 SMNVEV (reference sequence). The CDR3 DNA reads TGTGCCAGCAGTTTATCGCAGGGGAAAGCTTTCTTT. This sequence encodes CASSLSQGKAFF.

The V gene is TRBV7-2, the J gene TRBJ2-5, with 8 bases fitting TRBD1. Trimming took 4 bases from V and 1 from J; bases not matched to a gene: 11. The germline V gene encodes CDR1 SGHTA and CDR2 FQGNSA. The CDR3 loop spans 17 amino acids. The CDR3 bases are TGTGCCAGCAGCTCTCTAGGTCGGGACAGGCCCCAAGAGACCCAGTACTTC. Protein product: CASSSLGRDRPQETQYF.

A note on this clone: One junction end does not reproduce the germline sequence, and a read error may be involved. The chain employs TRBV7-7 and TRBJ2-2; no firm D call. The CDR3 has 13 amino acids. CDR1 and CDR2 from the germline V gene are SSHAT and FNYEAQ (reference sequence). The CDR3 reads CASSLWGTGELFF. DNA of the CDR3: TGTGCTAGCAGCTTATGGGGCACCGGGGAGCTGTTTTTT. Supplemented by reference TRBV7-7 and TRBJ2-2, the full variable domain reads GAGVSQSPRYKVTKRGQDVTLRCDPISSHATLYWYQQALGQGPEFLTYFNYEAQPDKSGLPSDRFSAERPEGSISTLTIQRTEQRDSAMYRCASSLWGTGELFFGEGSRLTVL.

The V gene is TRBV7-8, the J gene TRBJ1-1; possibly TRBD1 for D (6 bases). The germline V gene encodes CDR1 SGHVS and CDR2 FQNEAQ. The CDR3 has 14 amino acids. Trimming pared 5 bases from V and 1 base from J, leaving 11 bases between. The CDR3 loop is CASSPRGGNTEAFF. In nucleotides, the CDR3 is TGTGCCAGCAGCCCTAGAGGGGGGAACACTGAAGCTTTCTTT.

The rearrangement uses TRBV18 and TRBJ1-4; TRBD1 aligns across 7 bases. The CDR3 runs to 15 residues. Germline V gene sequence: CDR1 KGHSH, CDR2 LQKENI. The V and J ends lost 5 bases and 7 bases, in that order; junction bases with no gene match: 10. The CDR3 loop reads CASSIVSGGAEKLFF. Written as DNA, the CDR3 is TGTGCCAGCTCAATCGTATCAGGGGGTGCTGAAAAACTGTTTTTT. The full variable domain, with the rest looked up from reference TRBV18 and TRBJ1-4, is NAGVMQNPRHLVRRRGQEARLRCSPMKGHSHVYWYRQLPEEGLKFMVYLQKENIIDESGMPKERFSAEFPKEGPSILRIQQVVRGDSAAYFCASSIVSGGAEKLFFGSGTQLSVL.

The chain links TRBV18 to TRBJ2-7, with D uncertain. CDR1 is KGHSH and CDR2 is LQKENI in the germline V gene. The V end lost 0 bases, the J end lost 6 bases, and 12 bases lay between the germline ends. This CDR3 region has 14 residues. The CDR3 region has the DNA TGTGCCAGCTCACCACCGGGGTCATCGGGCGAGCAGTACTTC. Translated, it gives CASSPPGSSGEQYF. The full variable domain, its missing parts supplied by reference TRBV18 and TRBJ2-7, is NAGVMQNPRHLVRRRGQEARLRCSPMKGHSHVYWYRQLPEEGLKFMVYLQKENIIDESGMPKERFSAEFPKEGPSILRIQQVVRGDSAAYFCASSPPGSSGEQYFGPGTRLTVT.

The gene calls are TRBV9 and TRBJ1-2; the D gene is possibly TRBD1 (5 bases). Germline CDR1 reads SGDLS; CDR2 reads YYNGEE. CDR3 length: 14 residues. Trimming removed 0 bases at V and 1 base at J, with 7 bases between. This CDR3 reads CASSVADSNYGYTF. CDR3 in DNA: TGTGCCAGCAGCGTAGCCGACAGTAACTATGGCTACACCTTC.

V is TRBV7-9 and J is TRBJ2-7, with D hard to call. V was trimmed by 5 bases and J by 4 bases, leaving 6 bases between them. The CDR3 consists of 11 residues. Germline CDR1 is SEHNR and CDR2 is FQNEAQ (reference sequence). CDR3 DNA sequence: TGTGCCAGCAGCGCGTCGTACGAGCAGTACTTC. This encodes CASSASYEQYF.

V and J are TRBV5-6 and TRBJ1-2, with D possibly TRBD1 on 6 matching bases. In germline, CDR1 is SGHDT, CDR2 YYEEEE. This CDR3 contains 12 residues. Trimming took 5 bases from V and 4 from J, leaving 9 bases between them. The CDR3 here is CASSGGSYGYTF. CDR3 nucleotides: TGTGCCAGCAGTGGGGGCAGCTATGGCTACACCTTC. Drawing the rest from reference TRBV5-6 and TRBJ1-2, the complete variable domain is DAGVTQSPTHLIKTRGQQVTLRCSPKSGHDTVSWYQQALGQGPQFIFQYYEEEERQRGNFPDRFSGHQFPNYSSELNVNALLLGDSALYLCASSGGSYGYTFGSGTRLTVV.

The V and J genes are TRBV10-2 and TRBJ1-5; D remains unclear. The CDR3 covers 12 residues. The germline V gene has CDR1 WSHSY and CDR2 SAAADI. V dropped 4 bases and J dropped 4 bases, with 5 bases sitting between them. The CDR3 reads CASSVPNQPQHF. The CDR3 bases are TGCGCCAGCAGTGTTCCAAATCAGCCCCAGCATTTT.

The chain carries TRBV5-4 and TRBJ1-2; D not resolved. Germline V gene sequence: CDR1 SGHNT, CDR2 YYREEE (reference sequence). The CDR3 is 13 residues long. V was pared by 4 bases and J by 9 bases, with 16 bases between. The CDR3 here is CASSLGPPVSYTF. CDR3 bases: TGTGCCAGCAGCCTGGGTCCACCGGTGAGCTACACCTTC.

This sequence joins TRBV7-8 and TRBJ2-7, with TRBD2 matching 10 bases. CDR1 SGHVS and CDR2 FQNEAQ come from the germline V gene. After removal of 3 bases from V and 10 bases from J, the junction contained 6 bases not matched to a gene. This CDR3 is built from 13 residues. DNA for the CDR3: TGTGCCAGCAGCTTGGGCCTAGCGGGAGTACAGTACTTC. Amino acids: CASSLGLAGVQYF.

The chain employs TRBV7-2 and TRBJ2-7, with D unclear. Trimming removed 6 bases from V and 6 bases from J, with 9 bases in between. This CDR3 is 11 amino acids long. Germline assignment: CDR1 SGHTA and CDR2 FQGNSA. In DNA, the CDR3 is TGTGCCAGCAGTTTCGGTCCCGAGCAGTACTTC. This translates into CASSFGPEQYF.